Sequencing of this TCR beta chain was carried out in a study of blood T cells in healthy people across ages. About the research overall: The template switching approach captured approximately one barcoded beta molecule for every two T cells.

General study points: While age rose, TCR beta diversity per million T cells dropped in a roughly linear way.

From germline, CDR1 is LGHDT and CDR2 YNNKEL (reference sequence). Trimming removed 0 bases from V and 5 bases from J, with 11 bases in between. The CDR3 extends over 15 amino acids. Samples each yielded at least 6 micrograms of total RNA. Using a J-beta primer mix together with a sample-barcoded 5' primer, a second PCR was run for about 7 to 12 cycles. The template-switch adaptor was a 5' adaptor with 12 random nucleotides. It tagged each cDNA molecule. TCRdb reprocessed the 5' RACE reads with MiXCR, giving one entry per CDR3 protein. The sample contains about 1.8 million distinct CDR3 sequences, 49% of which appear only once. This clonotype was counted between two and nine times. Its antigen remains unknown.

The chain links TRBV3-1 to TRBJ1-5; TRBD1 might be the D (6 bases). This TCR was recovered from a woman aged 40 to 49 in good health. The material sequenced was blood. CDR3 bases: TGTGCCAGCAGCCAAGACGTACAGGGTGATCAGCCCCAGCATTTT. Residues: CASSQDVQGDQPQHF.